This T cell receptor beta chain was found in a study of cytomegalovirus exposure and HLA in healthy donors. Study summary: Earlier sequencing of 150 million to 200 million T cells yielded 95 million to 120 million unique TCR beta sequences. Around 89 million unique TCRs from HLA-typed donors made up an early data release. The Caucasian-associated ancestry cluster held less than 85% of 398 genotyped donors.

It was with 60 Vbeta and 13 Jbeta primers that the PCR ran. TCRdb's copy holds only in-frame clones and misses some; the assay was immunoSEQ multiplex PCR. The sample lists about 140,000 clones, around 77% seen once, with roughly 1% in the top ten. Broader study findings: Altogether, 164 TCR beta chains were recorded as cytomegalovirus-associated.

This clone came up once. Its antigen remains unidentified. This CDR3 is built from 16 residues. Germline CDR1 MRHNA, CDR2 SNTAGT. J lost 6 bases, V lost 7 bases, and 13 bases had no gene match. The chain joins TRBV6-4 to TRBJ2-2; 8 bases fit TRBD1. The sample comprised PBMCs. This receptor was obtained from a man younger than 35 in good health and CMV-seronegative. CDR3 nucleotides: TGTGCCAGCATCTCAGTGGTCAGGGGGCCTTCCGGGGAGCTGTTTTTT. Translating gives CASISVVRGPSGELFF.